Listed below are T cell receptor beta chains from one sample, sequenced in a study of blood T cell repertoires in COVID-19. Some clones are missing from TCRdb's copy, which holds only in-frame ones; the method was immunoSEQ multiplex PCR. The sample shows around 150,000 clones, approximately 81% of them seen only once. Sequencing input: peripheral blood. The source of these receptors is a human donor with acute or convalescent COVID-19. The donor label of this sample is uncertain. CDR3s include the opening cysteine and the closing phenylalanine or tryptophan. A D gene is named only where the DNA matches it firmly. Size values are once, few and many counts, or a class for expanded clones, and some rows have none.

clone_size: NA; v_call: TRBV4-1; d_call: NA; j_call: TRBJ2-7; cdr3_length: 17; cdr3_nt: TGCGCCAGCAGCCAATTTAAAGGACAGATTAGCTCCTACGAGCAGTACTTC; cdr3_aa: CASSQFKGQISSYEQYF
clone_size: NA; v_call: TRBV18; d_call: NA; j_call: TRBJ2-2; cdr3_length: 17; cdr3_nt: TGTGCCAGCTCACCACCGGAGGGGACGGCGAACACCGGGGAGCTGTTTTTT; cdr3_aa: CASSPPEGTANTGELFF
clone_size: NA; v_call: TRBV19; d_call: NA; j_call: TRBJ1-5; cdr3_length: 16; cdr3_nt: TGTGCCAGTAGACCCAGGGAGGGGAGGAGCAATCAGCCCCAGCATTTT; cdr3_aa: CASRPREGRSNQPQHF
clone_size: few; v_call: TRBV18; d_call: TRBD1; j_call: TRBJ1-1; cdr3_length: 15; cdr3_nt: TGTGCCAGCTCACGGGACAGACCATCGAACACTGAAGCTTTCTTT; cdr3_aa: CASSRDRPSNTEAFF
clone_size: NA; v_call: TRBV19; d_call: TRBD1; j_call: TRBJ2-2; cdr3_length: 16; cdr3_nt: TGTGCCAGTAGCCGGACAGGGGTCGGCAACACCGGGGAGCTGTTTTTT; cdr3_aa: CASSRTGVGNTGELFF
clone_size: NA; v_call: TRBV7-9; d_call: NA; j_call: TRBJ2-7; cdr3_length: 19; cdr3_nt: TGTGCCAGCAGCCCCCCCCCAGGGGCACCTAGGTCTAGTCCCTACGAGCAGTACTTC; cdr3_aa: CASSPPPGAPRSSPYEQYF
clone_size: many; v_call: TRBV4-2; d_call: NA; j_call: TRBJ2-7; cdr3_length: 12; cdr3_nt: TGTGCCAGCAGCCACACTGGGAGCTTCAGATACTTC; cdr3_aa: CASSHTGSFRYF
clone_size: NA; v_call: TRBV21-1; d_call: NA; j_call: TRBJ1-2; cdr3_length: 19; cdr3_nt: TGTGCCAGCAGCAAAAGGGGTGGCCAGACAGGCCCAGCTAACTATGGCTACACCTTC; cdr3_aa: CASSKRGGQTGPANYGYTF
clone_size: NA; v_call: TRBV2; d_call: NA; j_call: TRBJ1-1; cdr3_length: 14; cdr3_nt: TGTGCCAGCAGTTCCCAGGGGATGAACACTGAAGCTTTCTTT; cdr3_aa: CASSSQGMNTEAFF
clone_size: NA; v_call: TRBV18; d_call: NA; j_call: TRBJ1-1; cdr3_length: 13; cdr3_nt: TGTGCCAGCTCATTATCTCAGGGTGGGGAAGCTTTCTTT; cdr3_aa: CASSLSQGGEAFF
clone_size: NA; v_call: TRBV15; d_call: NA; j_call: TRBJ1-5; cdr3_length: 15; cdr3_nt: TGTGCCACCAGCAGAGGTGTTCGGTCTACTCAGCCCCAGCATTTT; cdr3_aa: CATSRGVRSTQPQHF
clone_size: NA; v_call: TRBV19; d_call: NA; j_call: TRBJ1-3; cdr3_length: 13; cdr3_nt: TGTGCCAGTAGTTCCGACAGGGGAAACACCATATATTTT; cdr3_aa: CASSSDRGNTIYF
clone_size: NA; v_call: TRBV6-6; d_call: TRBD1; j_call: TRBJ1-6; cdr3_length: 15; cdr3_nt: TGTGCCAGCACTCTATTCCCGGGACAGTGGTCACCCCTCCACTTT; cdr3_aa: CASTLFPGQWSPLHF
clone_size: NA; v_call: TRBV1; d_call: NA; j_call: TRBJ1-4; cdr3_length: 16; cdr3_nt: TGCACCAGCAGCCAAGACCCAGGACAGAACAATGAAAAACTGTTTTTT; cdr3_aa: CTSSQDPGQNNEKLFF
clone_size: NA; v_call: TRBV3-1/TRBV3-2; d_call: TRBD2; j_call: TRBJ2-4; cdr3_length: 16; cdr3_nt: TGTGCCAGCAGCCTGCGGGGGGGATTAGCCAAAAACATTCAGTACTTC; cdr3_aa: CASSLRGGLAKNIQYF
clone_size: NA; v_call: TRBV5-1; d_call: TRBD1; j_call: TRBJ2-7; cdr3_length: 15; cdr3_nt: TGCGCCAGCAGCTATCCGGGACAGGAGCTTTACGAGCAGTACTTC; cdr3_aa: CASSYPGQELYEQYF